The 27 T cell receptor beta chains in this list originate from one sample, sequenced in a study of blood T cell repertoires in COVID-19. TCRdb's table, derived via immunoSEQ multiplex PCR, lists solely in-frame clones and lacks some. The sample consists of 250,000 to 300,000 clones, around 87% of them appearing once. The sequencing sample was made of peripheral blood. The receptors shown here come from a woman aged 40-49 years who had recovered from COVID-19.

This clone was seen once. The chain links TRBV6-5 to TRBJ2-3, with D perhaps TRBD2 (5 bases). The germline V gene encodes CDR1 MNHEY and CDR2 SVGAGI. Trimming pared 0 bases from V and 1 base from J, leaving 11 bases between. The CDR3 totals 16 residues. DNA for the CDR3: TGTGCCAGCAGTTACTCGATGGCGGGCGGCACAGATACGCAGTATTTT. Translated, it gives CASSYSMAGGTDTQYF.

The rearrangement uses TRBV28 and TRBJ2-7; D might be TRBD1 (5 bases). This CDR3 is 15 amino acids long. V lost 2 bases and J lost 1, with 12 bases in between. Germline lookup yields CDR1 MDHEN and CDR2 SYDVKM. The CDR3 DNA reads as TGTGCCAGCAGTTTACTCCAGGGCCAGTCCTACGAGCAGTACTTC. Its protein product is CASSLLQGQSYEQYF.

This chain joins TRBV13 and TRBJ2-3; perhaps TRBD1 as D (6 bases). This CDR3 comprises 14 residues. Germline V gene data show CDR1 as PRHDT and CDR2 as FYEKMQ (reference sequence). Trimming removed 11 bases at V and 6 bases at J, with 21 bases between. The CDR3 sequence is CAPLMGRGGDTQYF. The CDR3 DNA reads TGTGCCCCCCTAATGGGCAGGGGTGGCGATACGCAGTATTTT.

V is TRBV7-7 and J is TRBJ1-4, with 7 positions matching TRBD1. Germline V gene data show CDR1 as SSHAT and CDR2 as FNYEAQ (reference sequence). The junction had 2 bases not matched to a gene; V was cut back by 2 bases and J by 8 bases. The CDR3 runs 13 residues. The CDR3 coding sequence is TGTGCCAGCAGCTTAAACAGGGGAGAAAAACTGTTTTTT. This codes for CASSLNRGEKLFF.

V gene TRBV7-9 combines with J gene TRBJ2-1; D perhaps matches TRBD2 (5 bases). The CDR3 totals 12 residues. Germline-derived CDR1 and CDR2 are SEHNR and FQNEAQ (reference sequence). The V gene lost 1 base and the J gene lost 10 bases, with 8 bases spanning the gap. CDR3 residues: CASSLGRWEQFF. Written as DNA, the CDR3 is TGTGCCAGCAGCTTAGGGAGGTGGGAGCAGTTCTTC. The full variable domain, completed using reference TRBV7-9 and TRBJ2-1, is DTGVSQNPRHKITKRGQNVTFRCDPISEHNRLYWYRQTLGQGPEFLTYFQNEAQLEKSRLLSDRFSAERPKGSFSTLEIQRTEQGDSAMYLCASSLGRWEQFFGPGTRLTVL.

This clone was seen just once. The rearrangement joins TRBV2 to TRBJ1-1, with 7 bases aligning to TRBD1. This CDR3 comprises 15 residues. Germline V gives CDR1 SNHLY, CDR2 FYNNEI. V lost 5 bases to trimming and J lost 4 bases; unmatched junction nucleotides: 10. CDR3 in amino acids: CASSLAGGRVTEAFF. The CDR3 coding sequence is TGTGCCAGCAGTCTGGCAGGGGGTAGGGTCACTGAAGCTTTCTTT.

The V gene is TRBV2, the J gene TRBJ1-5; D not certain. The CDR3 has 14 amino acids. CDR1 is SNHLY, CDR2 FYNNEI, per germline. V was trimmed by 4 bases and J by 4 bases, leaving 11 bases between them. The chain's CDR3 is CASSAESGNQPQHF. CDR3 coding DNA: TGTGCCAGCAGTGCGGAATCGGGAAATCAGCCCCAGCATTTT.

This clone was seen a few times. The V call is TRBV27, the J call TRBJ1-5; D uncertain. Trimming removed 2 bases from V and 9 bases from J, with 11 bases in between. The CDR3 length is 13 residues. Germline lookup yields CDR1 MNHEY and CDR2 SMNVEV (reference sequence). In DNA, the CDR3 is TGTGCCAGCAGTTTAGTGGCGGGAAGGCCCCAGCATTTT. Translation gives CASSLVAGRPQHF.

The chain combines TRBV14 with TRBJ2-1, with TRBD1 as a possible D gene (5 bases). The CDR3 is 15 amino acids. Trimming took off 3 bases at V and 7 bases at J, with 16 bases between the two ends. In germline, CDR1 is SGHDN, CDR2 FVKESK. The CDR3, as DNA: TGTGCCAGCAGCCAGGTCCAGGGTTGGGGAAATGAGCAGTTCTTC. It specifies CASSQVQGWGNEQFF.

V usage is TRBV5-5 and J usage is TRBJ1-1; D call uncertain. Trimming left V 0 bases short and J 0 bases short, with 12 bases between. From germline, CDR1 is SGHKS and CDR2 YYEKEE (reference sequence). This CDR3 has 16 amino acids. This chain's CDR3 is CASSLEIGNLNTEAFF. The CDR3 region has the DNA TGTGCCAGCAGCTTGGAGATCGGTAACCTGAACACTGAAGCTTTCTTT.

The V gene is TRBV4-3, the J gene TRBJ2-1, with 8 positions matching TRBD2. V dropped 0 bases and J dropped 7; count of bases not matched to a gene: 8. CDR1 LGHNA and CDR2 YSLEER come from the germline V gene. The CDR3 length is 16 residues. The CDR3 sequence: CASSQDRTSGGNEQFF. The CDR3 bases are TGCGCCAGCAGCCAAGATCGCACTAGCGGTGGGAATGAGCAGTTCTTC.

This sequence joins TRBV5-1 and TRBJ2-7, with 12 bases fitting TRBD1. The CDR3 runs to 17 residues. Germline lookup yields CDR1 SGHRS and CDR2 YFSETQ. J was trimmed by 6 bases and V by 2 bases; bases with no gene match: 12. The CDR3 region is CASSLLPPGQGASEQYF. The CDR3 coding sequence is TGCGCCAGCAGCTTACTCCCTCCGGGACAGGGGGCCTCCGAGCAGTACTTC. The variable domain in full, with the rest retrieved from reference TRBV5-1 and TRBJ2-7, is KAGVTQTPRYLIKTRGQQVTLSCSPISGHRSVSWYQQTPGQGLQFLFEYFSETQRNKGNFPGRFSGRQFSNSRSEMNVSTLELGDSALYLCASSLLPPGQGASEQYFGPGTRLTVT.

CDR3 DNA sequence: TGTGCCAGCAGCCCCTTTTTGGCTAGCGGGCCCTACGAGCAGTACTTC. This codes for CASSPFLASGPYEQYF. The chain carries TRBV9 and TRBJ2-7, with TRBD2 identical over 8 bases. CDR3 length: 16 residues. V dropped 4 bases and J dropped 2; count of bases not matched to a gene: 11. From germline, CDR1 is SGDLS and CDR2 YYNGEE.

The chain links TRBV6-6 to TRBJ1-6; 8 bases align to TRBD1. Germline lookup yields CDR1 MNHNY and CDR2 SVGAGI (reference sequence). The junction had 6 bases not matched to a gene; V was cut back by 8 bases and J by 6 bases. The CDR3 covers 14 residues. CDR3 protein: CASREDRVNSPLHF. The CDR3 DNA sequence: TGTGCCAGCCGGGAGGACAGGGTTAATTCACCCCTCCACTTT.

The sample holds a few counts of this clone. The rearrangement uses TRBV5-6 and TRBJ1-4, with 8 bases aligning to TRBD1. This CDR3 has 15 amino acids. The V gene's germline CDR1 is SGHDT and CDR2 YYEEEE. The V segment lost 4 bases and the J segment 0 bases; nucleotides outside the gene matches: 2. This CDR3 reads CASSPQGATNEKLFF. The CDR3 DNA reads TGTGCCAGCAGCCCACAGGGGGCAACTAATGAAAAACTGTTTTTT. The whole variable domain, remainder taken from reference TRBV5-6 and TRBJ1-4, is DAGVTQSPTHLIKTRGQQVTLRCSPKSGHDTVSWYQQALGQGPQFIFQYYEEEERQRGNFPDRFSGHQFPNYSSELNVNALLLGDSALYLCASSPQGATNEKLFFGSGTQLSVL.

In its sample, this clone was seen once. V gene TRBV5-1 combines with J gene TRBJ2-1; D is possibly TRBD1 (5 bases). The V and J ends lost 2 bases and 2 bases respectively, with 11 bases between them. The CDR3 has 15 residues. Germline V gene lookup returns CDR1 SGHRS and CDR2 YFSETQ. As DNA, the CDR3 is TGCGCCAGCAGCTTCGTTGGGGCACCCTACAATGAGCAGTTCTTC. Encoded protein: CASSFVGAPYNEQFF.

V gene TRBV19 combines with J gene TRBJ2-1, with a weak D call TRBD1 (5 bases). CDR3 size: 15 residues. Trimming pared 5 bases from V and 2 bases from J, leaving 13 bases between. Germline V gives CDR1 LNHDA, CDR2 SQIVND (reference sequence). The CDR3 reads CASSPETVPYNEQFF. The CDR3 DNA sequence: TGTGCCAGTAGTCCAGAGACAGTTCCCTACAATGAGCAGTTCTTC. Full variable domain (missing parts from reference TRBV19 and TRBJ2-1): DGGITQSPKYLFRKEGQNVTLSCEQNLNHDAMYWYRQDPGQGLRLIYYSQIVNDFQKGDIAEGYSVSREKKESFPLTVTSAQKNPTAFYLCASSPETVPYNEQFFGPGTRLTVL.

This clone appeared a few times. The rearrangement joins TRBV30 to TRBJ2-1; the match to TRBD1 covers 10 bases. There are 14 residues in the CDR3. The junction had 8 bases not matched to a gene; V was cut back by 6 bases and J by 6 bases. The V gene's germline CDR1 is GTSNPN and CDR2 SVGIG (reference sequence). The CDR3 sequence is CACQGQGKINEQFF. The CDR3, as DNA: TGTGCCTGCCAGGGACAGGGGAAAATCAATGAGCAGTTCTTC.

CDR3 residues: CASSASDRANTEAFF. The CDR3 DNA follows: TGCGCCAGCAGCGCCTCCGACAGGGCGAACACTGAAGCTTTCTTT. The chain joins TRBV5-1 to TRBJ1-1; 7 bases line up with TRBD1. V was clipped by 4 bases and J by 1 base; unmatched bases: 7. Germline values: CDR1 SGHRS, CDR2 YFSETQ. This CDR3 has 15 amino acids.

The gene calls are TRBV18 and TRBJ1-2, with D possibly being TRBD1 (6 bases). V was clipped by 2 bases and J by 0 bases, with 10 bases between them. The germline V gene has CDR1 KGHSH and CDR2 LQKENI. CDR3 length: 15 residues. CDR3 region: CASSPDGQSNYGYTF. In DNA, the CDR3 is TGTGCCAGCTCACCAGACGGACAGTCTAACTATGGCTACACCTTC.

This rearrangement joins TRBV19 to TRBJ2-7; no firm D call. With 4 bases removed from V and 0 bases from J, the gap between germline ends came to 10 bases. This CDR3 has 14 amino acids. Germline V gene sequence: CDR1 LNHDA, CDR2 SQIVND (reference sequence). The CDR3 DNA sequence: TGTGCCAGTAGTACGGGTGCCAGCTCCTACGAGCAGTACTTC. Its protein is CASSTGASSYEQYF.

This CDR3 reads CASSPWGGYGYTF. The DNA for the CDR3 is TGTGCCAGCAGCCCCTGGGGAGGCTATGGCTACACCTTC. The chain joins TRBV5-6 to TRBJ1-2, with D hard to call. This CDR3 comprises 13 residues. In germline, CDR1 is SGHDT, CDR2 YYEEEE. The germline V and J ends were trimmed by 4 bases and 4 bases, with 11 bases remaining between them.

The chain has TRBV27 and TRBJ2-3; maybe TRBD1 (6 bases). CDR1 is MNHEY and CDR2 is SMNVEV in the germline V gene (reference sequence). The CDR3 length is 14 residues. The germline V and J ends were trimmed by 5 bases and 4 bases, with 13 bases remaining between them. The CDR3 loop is CASSLEQGPDTQYF. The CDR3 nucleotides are TGTGCCAGCAGTCTAGAACAGGGTCCAGATACGCAGTATTTT.

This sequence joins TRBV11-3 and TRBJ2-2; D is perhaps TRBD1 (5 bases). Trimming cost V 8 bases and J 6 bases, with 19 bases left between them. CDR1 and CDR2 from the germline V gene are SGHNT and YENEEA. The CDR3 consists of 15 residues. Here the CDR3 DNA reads TGTGCCAGCTCGCAGGGTCTCCGAGGCGCCGGGGAGCTGTTTTTT. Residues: CASSQGLRGAGELFF.

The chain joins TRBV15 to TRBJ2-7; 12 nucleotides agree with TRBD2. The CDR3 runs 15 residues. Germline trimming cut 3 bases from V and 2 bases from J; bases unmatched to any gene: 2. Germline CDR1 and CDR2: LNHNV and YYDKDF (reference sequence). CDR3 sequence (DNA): TGTGCCACCAGCAGGAGGACTAGCGGGGCCTACGAGCAGTACTTC. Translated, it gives CATSRRTSGAYEQYF.

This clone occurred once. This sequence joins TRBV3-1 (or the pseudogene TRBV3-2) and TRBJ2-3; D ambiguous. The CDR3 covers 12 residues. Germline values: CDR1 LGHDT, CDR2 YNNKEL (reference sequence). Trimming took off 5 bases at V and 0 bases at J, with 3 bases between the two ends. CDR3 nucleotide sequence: TGTGCCAGCAGCTATAGCACAGATACGCAGTATTTT. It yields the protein CASSYSTDTQYF.

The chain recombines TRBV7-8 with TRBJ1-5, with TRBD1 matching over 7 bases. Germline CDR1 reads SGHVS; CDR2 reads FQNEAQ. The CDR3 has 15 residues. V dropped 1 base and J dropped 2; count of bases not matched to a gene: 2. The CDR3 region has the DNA TGTGCCAGCAGCTTAGGGACAGGCCGCAATCAGCCCCAGCATTTT. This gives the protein CASSLGTGRNQPQHF.